This T cell receptor (beta chain) was retrieved from a study of cytomegalovirus exposure and HLA in healthy donors. Background on the study: Falling in the Caucasian-associated ancestry cluster were 81% of around 370 genotyped donors.

This PCR relied on a set of 60 Vbeta primers and 13 Jbeta primers. Sequenced by immunoSEQ multiplex PCR; TCRdb stores in-frame clones only, minus some. This repertoire shows around 37,000 clones, roughly 80% found once; its top ten account for about 2.9%. General observations from the study: As a later analysis revealed, most CMV-associated TCR beta chains appeared HLA-restricted.

The V gene's germline CDR1 is MNHEY and CDR2 SMNVEV (reference sequence). V dropped 0 bases and J dropped 0; count of bases not matched to a gene: 8. The CDR3 contains 20 residues. This clone appeared a single time. Its antigen is still unknown. The sequenced sample consisted of PBMCs. The J gene is TRBJ2-3, the V gene TRBV27; TRBD2 aligns across 14 bases. This clonotype originated in a man in his forties or fifties in good health and CMV-seronegative. In nucleotides, the CDR3 is TGTGCCAGCAGTTTATCTACCATTGGACTAGCGGGGGGTAGCACAGATACGCAGTATTTT. The encoded protein is CASSLSTIGLAGGSTDTQYF.